What follows are 10 T cell receptor beta chains derived from one specimen sequenced in a study of tumor-infiltrating lymphocytes in primary liver carcinoma. From 20-30 mg of unsorted bulk tissue, DNA and RNA were co-extracted together. Starting material of about 480 ng total RNA yielded TCR beta cDNA via a constant-region primer. Investigators got TCR beta libraries out of three nested multiplex PCR rounds, done with slightly modified ARM-PCR. Investigators reported that the first two PCR rounds, at about 11 cycles each, used TRBV1-TRBV30 forward primers with a C-beta reverse primer. A single record per CDR3 protein comes from TCRdb applying MiXCR to the multiplex PCR reads. The sample lists 50,000 to 65,000 distinct CDR3 sequences; 71% were seen once. The sequenced sample consisted of liver tumor tissue from sampling region 4. Subset specified: tumor region T4, right-lateral pole. The receptors come from a man between 35 and 55 years old with primary liver carcinoma and hepatitis B virus infection.

For this clonotype: Germline and junction disagree at one end, which may indicate a read error. The chain uses TRBV29-1 and TRBJ2-7, with D perhaps TRBD2 (7 bases). CDR3 length equals 13 residues. Germline lookup yields CDR1 SQVTM and CDR2 ANQGSEA. DNA of the CDR3: TGCATCGTTGAGGGGGGGCTAGCGGACGAGCAGTACTTC. As protein: CIVEGGLADEQYF.

Worth noting for this clonotype: A much larger clone is a single base away; this may be a read error. The genes are TRBV5-1 and TRBJ2-3, with a tentative D call TRBD1 (6 bases). Deletions cut 0 bases from V and 2 bases from J, with 13 bases between. The germline V gene has CDR1 SGHRS and CDR2 YFSETQ. This CDR3 comprises 16 residues. CDR3 residues: CASSLAGTNITDTQYF. Here the CDR3 DNA reads TGCGCCAGCAGCTTGGCCGGGACAAATATCACAGATACGCAGTATTTT.

On this clonotype itself: The junction and the germline gene differ at one end; a read error may be behind it. The V and J genes are TRBV4-3 and TRBJ2-3; TRBD2 agrees at 9 bases. There are 18 residues in the CDR3. In germline, CDR1 is LGHNA, CDR2 YSLEER. In DNA form, the CDR3 reads TGCGTCATCAGCCCCCTCCCCGTTACCAGCGGGAGGCAGGATACGCGGTATTTT. Translating gives CVISPLPVTSGRQDTRYF.

Remarks on this clonotype: With a much larger clone just one base away, this may be a read error. V usage is TRBV6-5 and J usage is TRBJ2-2, with D possibly being TRBD2 (6 bases). CDR1 and CDR2 from the germline V gene are MNHEY and SVGAGI. The CDR3 sequence is 14 residues long. This CDR3 is CASSPGGGGGELLF. CDR3 in DNA: TGTGCCAGCAGCCCCGGCGGCGGAGGCGGGGAGCTGCTTTTT.

Worth noting for this clonotype: This may be a read error: a much more frequent sequence differs by one nucleotide. This sequence joins TRBV5-1 and TRBJ2-2; 11 nucleotides match TRBD2. This CDR3 spans 16 amino acids. Germline lookup yields CDR1 SGHRS and CDR2 YFSETQ. Written as DNA, the CDR3 is TGCGTCAGCAGCGTACTAGCGGGAGTAGATACCGGGGAGCTGTTTTTT. Translating it yields CVSSVLAGVDTGELFF.

V and J are TRBV12-3 or TRBV12-4 and TRBJ2-7, with D uncertain. The V end lost 5 bases, the J end lost 6 bases, and 17 bases lay between the germline ends. This CDR3 comprises 14 residues. The CDR3 loop is CASSEYRPQGEQYF. The CDR3 DNA reads TGTGCCAGCAGTGAGTACAGACCACAAGGCGAGCAGTACTTC.

A word on this clonotype: The conserved closing phenylalanine or tryptophan is absent in this CDR3, likely reflecting a read error. The chain recombines TRBV11-2 with TRBJ2-3; 16 nucleotides match TRBD2. CDR1 SGHAT and CDR2 FQNNGV come from the germline V gene. This CDR3 comprises 18 residues. The CDR3 loop is CSSSLGGTSGRAKDTQYI. The CDR3 DNA follows: TGTTCCAGCAGCTTAGGAGGGACTAGCGGGAGGGCCAAAGATACGCAGTATATT.

Comment on this clonotype: Here the CDR3 omits its conserved ending phenylalanine or tryptophan, so a read error is the likely source. The chain uses TRBV6-5 and TRBJ2-7, with D perhaps matching TRBD1 (6 bases). The CDR3 is 18 amino acids. The V gene lost 0 bases and the J gene lost 0 bases, with 18 bases spanning the gap. Germline V gene lookup returns CDR1 MNHEY and CDR2 SVGAGI. CDR3 residues: CASSYSPGVRGSSYEQYY. CDR3 nucleotides: TGTGCCAGCAGTTACTCTCCAGGGGTTAGAGGTAGCTCCTACGAGCAGTACTAT.

This clonotype was seen many times. The V and J genes are TRBV20-1 and TRBJ1-2, with 10 positions matching TRBD1. This CDR3 has 12 amino acids. Germline loops: CDR1 DFQATT, CDR2 SNEGSKA (reference sequence). Losses at the gene ends were 7 bases for V and 4 bases for J; bases not matched to a gene: 3. The DNA for the CDR3 is TGCAGTGGACAGGGGGCGTCCTATGGCTACACCTTC. This gives the protein CSGQGASYGYTF.

This clonotype was detected only once. The junction shows a germline mismatch at one end, possibly a read error. The J gene is TRBJ2-2, the V gene TRBV6-5; 14 bases map to TRBD2. The CDR3 runs to 17 residues. CDR1 is MNHEY and CDR2 is SVGAGI in the germline V gene. CDR3: CASIVRTSGGNTGELFF. The CDR3 DNA reads TGTGCCAGCATTGTAAGGACTAGCGGGGGGAACACAGGGGAGCTGTTTTTT.